The 7 T cell receptor beta chains below all came from one sample that was sequenced in a study of shared clonotypes between healthy human individuals. Only in-frame clones appear in the TCRdb table, and some are missing; sequencing was by immunoSEQ multiplex PCR. Among under 850,000 clones listed, just under 75% were seen once. Sequencing was performed on memory CD4+ T cells sorted from blood. Subset reported: CD45RA-negative fraction. Every receptor here comes from a woman under 40 in good health.

The chain employs TRBV5-5 and TRBJ2-7; D possibly corresponds to TRBD1 (6 bases). The CDR3 loop spans 14 amino acids. The V and J ends lost 3 bases and 1 base respectively, with 11 bases between them. Looked up from germline, CDR1 is SGHKS and CDR2 is YYEKEE (reference sequence). CDR3 DNA: TGTGCCAGCAGCTGGACAGCCGGTTCCTACGAGCAGTACTTC. This gives the protein CASSWTAGSYEQYF.

This clone was seen ten or more times. Other DNA sequences in the sample encode the same CDR3. This rearrangement joins TRBV28 to TRBJ1-1; D might be TRBD1 (5 bases). This CDR3 contains 12 residues. V was clipped by 3 bases and J by 9 bases, with 11 bases between them. Germline values: CDR1 MDHEN, CDR2 SYDVKM. CDR3 DNA: TGTGCCAGCAGTTTGAGGCGGGGCCAAGCTTTCTTT. It specifies CASSLRRGQAFF. The whole variable domain, remainder taken from reference TRBV28 and TRBJ1-1, is DVKVTQSSRYLVKRTGEKVFLECVQDMDHENMFWYRQDPGLGLRLIYFSYDVKMKEKGDIPEGYSVSREKKERFSLILESASTNQTSMYLCASSLRRGQAFFGQGTRLTVV.

The CDR3: CASSLTGVVNTEAFF. In DNA, the CDR3 is TGTGCCAGCAGCTTAACAGGGGTGGTGAACACTGAAGCTTTCTTT. The genes are TRBV7-9 and TRBJ1-1; 7 nucleotides match TRBD1. V trimming: 2 bases; J trimming: 0 bases; junction bases outside the gene matches: 3. Germline V gene sequence: CDR1 SEHNR, CDR2 FQNEAQ (reference sequence). This CDR3 is 15 amino acids long.

The chain employs TRBV18 and TRBJ2-1; 9 bases map to TRBD2. Looked up from germline, CDR1 is KGHSH and CDR2 is LQKENI. The trim removed 6 bases at V and 10 bases at J, leaving 13 bases unmatched. This CDR3 has 15 amino acids. The CDR3 protein is CASSQGLAGVLEQFF. The CDR3 DNA reads as TGTGCCAGCTCCCAGGGGTTAGCGGGAGTGCTGGAGCAGTTCTTC.

This sequence joins TRBV2 and TRBJ1-5; 10 nucleotides line up with TRBD1. CDR1 SNHLY and CDR2 FYNNEI come from the germline V gene. V lost 6 bases, J lost 5 bases, and 4 bases stayed unmatched. This CDR3 contains 14 residues. CDR3 protein: CASRDRGIDQPQHF. CDR3 DNA sequence: TGTGCCAGCAGGGACAGGGGGATCGATCAGCCCCAGCATTTT.

V is TRBV20-1 and J is TRBJ1-3; D not resolved. Germline V lookup: CDR1 DFQATT, CDR2 SNEGSKA (reference sequence). Between the trimmed V and J ends, which lost 1 base and 10 bases, there was a span of 8 bases. CDR3 length: 11 amino acids. Here the CDR3 reads CSARALETIYF. CDR3 sequence (DNA): TGCAGTGCTAGAGCCCTTGAGACCATATATTTT.

This clone was seen just once. The rearrangement joins TRBV2 to TRBJ2-1; 9 positions match TRBD2. Germline values: CDR1 SNHLY, CDR2 FYNNEI. The trim removed 6 bases at V and 0 bases at J, leaving 6 bases unmatched. The CDR3 is 16 amino acids. The CDR3 sequence is CASRGSGSSSYNEQFF. Written as DNA, the CDR3 is TGTGCCAGCAGAGGTAGCGGGAGCTCCTCCTACAATGAGCAGTTCTTC.